Included here is one TCR beta chain sequence, with context. This record belongs to a study of blood T cell repertoires in COVID-19. Whole-study context: Donors in the United States, Italy and Spain gave samples during acute or convalescent COVID-19. PBMCs, B-cell-depleted T cells, or T cells provided the cDNA or gDNA that made up the material.

Here immunoSEQ multiplex PCR was the method, and the copy in TCRdb shows in-frame clones only, minus some. The sample carries 300,000 or so clones, approximately 86% recorded once. The TCR comes from a man aged 65 to 85 with acute or convalescent COVID-19. Sequencing was carried out using peripheral blood.

For the CDR3, the DNA is TGTGCCAGTAGTAAATCTTGGGGGCATTATGAAAAACTGTTTTTT. Residues: CASSKSWGHYEKLFF. The genes are TRBV19 and TRBJ1-4; weak D call: TRBD1 (6 bases). The CDR3 has 15 amino acids. In germline, CDR1 is LNHDA, CDR2 SQIVND (reference sequence). Trimming took 4 bases from V and 6 from J, leaving 15 bases between them.